The 13 T cell receptor beta chains listed next were all sequenced from one sample in a study of blood T cell repertoires in COVID-19. TCRdb's table, derived via immunoSEQ multiplex PCR, lists solely in-frame clones and lacks some. The data contain tens of thousands of clones, around 88% of them singletons. The sample was peripheral blood. The receptors derive from a middle-aged man with active COVID-19.

On this clone itself: The sample has other DNA sequences that encode this CDR3 too. The V gene is TRBV7-2, the J gene TRBJ2-1, with no clear D. V lost 3 bases and J lost 0, with 9 bases in between. This CDR3 has 15 residues. Germline CDR1 SGHTA, CDR2 FQGNSA. CDR3 residues: CASSLAVSSYNEQFF. The CDR3 DNA is TGTGCCAGCAGCTTGGCGGTAAGCTCCTACAATGAGCAGTTCTTC.

The CDR3 is CASSLGGSGAPGTQYF. CDR3 DNA: TGCGCCAGCAGCCTCGGTGGTAGCGGGGCACCGGGGACCCAGTACTTC. The chain couples TRBV4-1 to TRBJ2-5; 8 nucleotides match TRBD2. With 4 bases clipped from V and 7 bases from J, the junction kept 14 bases outside the gene matches. Germline CDR1 MGHRA, CDR2 YSYEKL. This CDR3 has 16 amino acids.

The chain employs TRBV5-4 and TRBJ2-1, with 7 bases aligning to TRBD2. The V segment lost 5 bases and the J segment 10 bases; nucleotides outside the gene matches: 12. CDR1 and CDR2 (germline): SGHNT, YYREEE (reference sequence). This CDR3 comprises 14 residues. CDR3 nucleotides: TGTGCCAGCAGGCTCCCCCCCCCAGCGGGGGAGCAGTTCTTC. Its protein product is CASRLPPPAGEQFF.

Written as DNA, the CDR3 is TGTGCCATCAGGGAGCCGGGACTTTACAGCTACGAGCAGTACTTC. The encoded protein is CAIREPGLYSYEQYF. The V call is TRBV10-3, the J call TRBJ2-7, with D possibly being TRBD2 (6 bases). CDR3 length: 15 amino acids. V dropped 6 bases and J dropped 3 bases, with 18 bases sitting between them. Germline assignment: CDR1 ENHRY and CDR2 SYGVKD.

This chain links TRBV24-1 with TRBJ2-3; TRBD1 aligns across 8 bases. The CDR3 consists of 15 residues. J gave up 6 bases and V 4 bases, and 8 bases lay outside the gene matches. Germline CDR1 reads KGHDR; CDR2 reads SFDVKD. In nucleotides, the CDR3 is TGTGCCACCAGTGACCTGACAGGGGAAGGGGATACGCAGTATTTT. Translating gives CATSDLTGEGDTQYF.

This rearrangement joins TRBV12-3 or TRBV12-4 to TRBJ2-5; D may be TRBD1 (5 bases). The CDR3 is made up of 13 amino acids. The V end lost 3 bases, the J end lost 5 bases, and 10 bases lay between the germline ends. The CDR3 bases are TGTGCCAGCAGTTTTCGTGGGGCGGAGACCCAGTACTTC. It yields the protein CASSFRGAETQYF.

The chain has TRBV7-2 and TRBJ2-1; tentatively, D is TRBD2 (6 bases). V shed 9 bases and J shed 7 bases, with 16 bases lying between them. Looked up from germline, CDR1 is SGHTA and CDR2 is FQGNSA. The CDR3 is 13 residues long. This chain's CDR3 is CASRVGRGNEQFF. Written as DNA, the CDR3 is TGTGCCAGTCGGGTCGGGAGAGGGAATGAGCAGTTCTTC.

This sequence joins TRBV27 and TRBJ2-1; D is uncertain. The V and J ends lost 2 bases and 7 bases respectively, with 9 bases between them. The CDR3 has 13 residues. Germline CDR1 and CDR2: MNHEY and SMNVEV (reference sequence). The CDR3 spells CASSLRGRNEQFF. The CDR3 nucleotides read TGTGCCAGCAGTTTACGCGGAAGGAATGAGCAGTTCTTC.

The V gene is TRBV27, the J gene TRBJ2-6; the match to TRBD1 covers 10 bases. The J segment lost 0 bases and the V segment lost 8 bases, leaving 4 bases of the junction unmatched. There are 16 residues in the CDR3. Germline loops: CDR1 MNHEY, CDR2 SMNVEV (reference sequence). The CDR3 sequence is CASGDRGVSGANVLTF. The CDR3 coding sequence is TGTGCCAGCGGGGACAGGGGCGTCTCTGGGGCCAACGTCCTGACTTTC.

The chain carries TRBV6-5 and TRBJ1-1, with TRBD1 matching 7 bases. J lost 2 bases, V lost 6 bases, and 6 bases had no gene match. This CDR3 has 14 amino acids. Germline V gene data show CDR1 as MNHEY and CDR2 as SVGAGI. CDR3 residues: CASRARTGNTEAFF. In DNA form, the CDR3 reads TGTGCCAGCAGAGCCCGGACAGGAAACACTGAAGCTTTCTTT.

This chain links TRBV2 with TRBJ2-1; TRBD2 aligns across 10 bases. Trimming at V came to 5 bases and at J to 7 bases, leaving 8 bases not matched to a gene. Germline assignment: CDR1 SNHLY and CDR2 FYNNEI. This CDR3 contains 15 residues. The CDR3 protein is CASSTRAGGWNEQFF. The CDR3, as DNA: TGTGCCAGCAGTACACGAGCGGGGGGGTGGAATGAGCAGTTCTTC.

The chain has TRBV6-2 or TRBV6-3 and TRBJ1-4, with D possibly being TRBD1 (5 bases). Between the trimmed V and J ends, which lost 6 bases and 5 bases, there was a span of 10 bases. The CDR3 is 13 amino acids. Germline CDR1 MNHEY, CDR2 SVGEGT. CDR3: CASSDGQNEKLFF. The CDR3 bases are TGTGCCAGCAGCGACGGACAAAATGAAAAACTGTTTTTT.

The gene calls are TRBV28 and TRBJ2-1; no firm D call. This CDR3 is built from 12 residues. V gave up 6 bases and J gave up 7 bases, with 10 bases separating them. CDR1 and CDR2 from the germline V gene are MDHEN and SYDVKM. The CDR3 here is CASSPSRNEQFF. The CDR3 DNA is TGTGCCAGCAGCCCATCTAGGAATGAGCAGTTCTTC.